One sample yielded the 31 T cell receptor beta chains listed below, sequenced in a study of PD-1 blockade in classical Hodgkin lymphoma (dated by TCRdb to the early 2020s). The time point label, read with the paper, signifies: newly diagnosed, previously untreated cHL patient sample. The library relied on the immunoSEQ multiplex PCR assay. Sourced from immuneACCESS, this table was stored by TCRdb with only in-frame sequences that have V and J called. A share of the clones is absent; for the studies checked, an unresolved V gene accounts for under half, and the remainder has no known explanation. The sample table holds tens of thousands of clones, of which 93% were seen once. Of the sample, roughly 2.6% is held by the ten largest clones. Sequencing used peripheral blood mononuclear cells (PBMCs). The receptors stem from a human donor with classical Hodgkin lymphoma.

The CDR3 DNA sequence: TGCGCCAGCATCACCCCCCCCTCTATGGGGTACACCTTC. It is translated as CASITPPSMGYTF. V gene TRBV10-2 combines with J gene TRBJ1-2; D unclear. The CDR3 consists of 13 residues. V was clipped by 7 bases and J by 11 bases, with 20 bases between them. CDR1 and CDR2 (germline): WSHSY, SAAADI.

The chain uses TRBV5-1 and TRBJ1-3, with D unresolved. From germline, CDR1 is SGHRS and CDR2 YFSETQ. CDR3 length: 14 residues. Trimming removed 0 bases at V and 4 bases at J, with 8 bases between. This chain's CDR3 is CASSLGVYGNTIYF. CDR3 coding DNA: TGCGCCAGCAGCTTGGGGGTATACGGAAACACCATATATTTT.

The chain is built from TRBV28 and TRBJ2-2; D perhaps matches TRBD2 (6 bases). Germline assignment: CDR1 MDHEN and CDR2 SYDVKM. This CDR3 is 14 amino acids long. V lost 3 bases and J 5 bases, leaving 10 bases between the germline ends. The CDR3 DNA follows: TGTGCCAGCAGTTTCCGGGGGTGGACCGGGGAGCTGTTTTTT. This gives the protein CASSFRGWTGELFF.

The chain recombines TRBV7-2 with TRBJ2-5, with a tentative D call TRBD2 (5 bases). Looked up from germline, CDR1 is SGHTA and CDR2 is FQGNSA. With 5 bases removed from V and 11 bases from J, the gap between germline ends came to 21 bases. The CDR3 has 14 amino acids. DNA of the CDR3: TGTGCCAGCAGCGTCGTCCGTTTGGGGTGGGAGCAGTACTTC. Encoded protein: CASSVVRLGWEQYF.

V is TRBV14 and J is TRBJ2-3, with 11 bases matching TRBD1. The ends lost 2 bases at V and 2 bases at J; junction bases unmatched: 9. This CDR3 is 18 amino acids long. Germline CDR1 SGHDN, CDR2 FVKESK. The CDR3 here is CASSQRTGGAPNTDTQYF. For the CDR3, the DNA is TGTGCCAGCAGCCAAAGGACAGGGGGCGCGCCTAACACAGATACGCAGTATTTT.

This chain links TRBV7-6 with TRBJ2-7, with D unresolved. Germline CDR1 and CDR2: SGHVS and FNYEAQ. The ends were cut back, 1 base at V and 6 bases at J, with 10 bases in the middle. This CDR3 region has 13 residues. The CDR3 region is CASSLVLASEQYF. The CDR3 DNA sequence: TGTGCCAGCAGCTTAGTCTTGGCCTCCGAGCAGTACTTC.

The chain has TRBV4-2 and TRBJ1-2, with D unresolved. Trimming cost V 0 bases and J 8 bases, with 10 bases left between them. The CDR3 runs 13 residues. The germline V gene encodes CDR1 LGHNA and CDR2 YNFKEQ. The CDR3 spells CASSQEAFGGYTF. CDR3 bases: TGTGCCAGCAGCCAAGAAGCCTTTGGGGGCTACACCTTC.

This chain uses TRBV6-5 with TRBJ2-2; no firm D call. The CDR3 runs to 16 residues. CDR1 is MNHEY and CDR2 is SVGAGI in the germline V gene. With 2 bases removed from V and 0 bases from J, the gap between germline ends came to 10 bases. The CDR3 region has the DNA TGTGCCAGCAGTTACATATCGAGAACGAACACCGGGGAGCTGTTTTTT. Its translation: CASSYISRTNTGELFF.

The rearrangement joins TRBV5-1 to TRBJ2-1, with D tentatively TRBD1 (5 bases). V lost 3 bases and J 4 bases, leaving 17 bases between the germline ends. From germline, CDR1 is SGHRS and CDR2 YFSETQ. The CDR3 is 16 amino acids. CDR3 loop: CASSSRGQGVYNEQFF. In DNA, the CDR3 is TGCGCCAGCAGCTCTCGTGGACAAGGGGTATACAATGAGCAGTTCTTC.

CDR3 bases: TGCGCCAGCAGCCCGGGAGGTTTCTTCACAGATACGCAGTATTTT. Translation: CASSPGGFFTDTQYF. The V call is TRBV5-1, the J call TRBJ2-3; 7 positions agree with TRBD2. Losses at the gene ends were 4 bases for V and 2 bases for J; bases not matched to a gene: 7. Germline V lookup: CDR1 SGHRS, CDR2 YFSETQ. CDR3 length: 15 residues.

The rearrangement uses TRBV2 and TRBJ2-5; 11 bases map to TRBD2. The germline CDR1 and CDR2 sequences are SNHLY and FYNNEI. This CDR3 spans 16 amino acids. J gave up 7 bases and V 0 bases, and 7 bases lay outside the gene matches. The CDR3 DNA is TGTGCCAGCAGTGAAGCTAGGGGGGGACTAGCGGTGACCCAGTACTTC. It is translated as CASSEARGGLAVTQYF.

The CDR3 sequence is CASSMDSLNTEAFF. CDR3 nucleotides: TGTGCCAGCAGTATGGACAGCTTGAACACTGAAGCTTTCTTT. This chain uses TRBV6-5 with TRBJ1-1, with D tentatively TRBD1 (6 bases). V lost 5 bases to trimming and J lost 0 bases, with 10 bases between them. The CDR3 length is 14 residues. CDR1 is MNHEY, CDR2 SVGAGI, per germline.

The rearrangement links TRBV28 to TRBJ2-3; tentative D call: TRBD2 (5 bases). The CDR3 covers 15 residues. Trimming pared 3 bases from V and 2 bases from J, leaving 12 bases between. Germline CDR1 MDHEN, CDR2 SYDVKM. CDR3: CASSLERIYTDTQYF. The CDR3 region has the DNA TGTGCCAGCAGTTTGGAGCGGATCTACACAGATACGCAGTATTTT. The full variable domain, in which reference TRBV28 and TRBJ2-3 provide the parts outside the CDR3, is DVKVTQSSRYLVKRTGEKVFLECVQDMDHENMFWYRQDPGLGLRLIYFSYDVKMKEKGDIPEGYSVSREKKERFSLILESASTNQTSMYLCASSLERIYTDTQYFGPGTRLTVL.

The V and J genes are TRBV5-6 and TRBJ2-5, with a weak D call TRBD1 (6 bases). Germline lookup yields CDR1 SGHDT and CDR2 YYEEEE. With 5 bases removed from V and 4 bases from J, the gap between germline ends came to 15 bases. The CDR3 contains 14 residues. This CDR3 reads CASSLRGLGETQYF. Written as DNA, the CDR3 is TGTGCCAGCAGTCTCAGGGGTCTTGGAGAGACCCAGTACTTC.

This chain joins TRBV18 and TRBJ1-2; no clear D. Germline CDR1 is KGHSH and CDR2 is LQKENI. This CDR3 is 16 amino acids long. Trimming cost V 2 bases and J 3 bases, with 16 bases left between them. DNA for the CDR3: TGTGCCAGCTCACCAACTATTTCGGCAGGACACTATGGCTACACCTTC. This sequence encodes CASSPTISAGHYGYTF. The entire variable domain, with the rest obtained from reference TRBV18 and TRBJ1-2, is as follows: NAGVMQNPRHLVRRRGQEARLRCSPMKGHSHVYWYRQLPEEGLKFMVYLQKENIIDESGMPKERFSAEFPKEGPSILRIQQVVRGDSAAYFCASSPTISAGHYGYTFGSGTRLTVV.

V gene TRBV21-1 combines with J gene TRBJ2-3; TRBD1 is the table's D call, not checked against the DNA. TRBV21-1 is a recognized pseudogene. The CDR3 contains 15 residues. Here the CDR3 reads CASSKEGVITDTQYF. Written as DNA, the CDR3 is TGTGCCAGCAGCAAAGAGGGGGTGATCACAGATACGCAGTATTTT.

The V and J genes are TRBV19 and TRBJ1-3; no reliable D call. The V end lost 0 bases, the J end lost 2 bases, and 8 bases lay between the germline ends. The length of the CDR3 is 15 residues. Looked up from germline, CDR1 is LNHDA and CDR2 is SQIVND (reference sequence). The CDR3 DNA reads as TGTGCCAGTAGTATAGATGGGGTCCCTGGAAACACCATATATTTT. Residues: CASSIDGVPGNTIYF.

The rearrangement links TRBV5-1 to TRBJ2-1; D uncertain. V lost 5 bases and J lost 6, with 18 bases in between. This CDR3 has 15 amino acids. Germline lookup yields CDR1 SGHRS and CDR2 YFSETQ. CDR3 nucleotide sequence: TGCGCCAGCAGTCCGGACGGCGATCCCGGCAATGAGCAGTTCTTC. Amino acids: CASSPDGDPGNEQFF.

The chain recombines TRBV6-5 with TRBJ2-7; D gene uncertain. CDR1 and CDR2 from the germline V gene are MNHEY and SVGAGI. This CDR3 spans 11 amino acids. V shed 6 bases and J shed 3 bases, with 6 bases lying between them. CDR3 in DNA: TGTGCCAGCAGGAACAACTACGAGCAGTACTTC. Translating gives CASRNNYEQYF.

The chain joins TRBV6-5 to TRBJ1-2; unclear D gene. The germline V and J ends were trimmed by 8 bases and 2 bases, with 15 bases remaining between them. CDR3 length equals 14 residues. Germline lookup yields CDR1 MNHEY and CDR2 SVGAGI. DNA for the CDR3: TGTGCCAGCTTTGGGCAGAAAGGAAACTATGGCTACACCTTC. It is translated as CASFGQKGNYGYTF.

The rearrangement uses TRBV11-3 and TRBJ2-5; D may be TRBD1 (8 bases). The germline V and J ends were trimmed by 9 bases and 4 bases, with 21 bases remaining between them. This CDR3 is 15 amino acids long. The germline V gene encodes CDR1 SGHNT and CDR2 YENEEA. The CDR3: CASSGGQATGETQYF. CDR3 coding DNA: TGTGCCAGTTCGGGGGGACAGGCCACGGGAGAGACCCAGTACTTC.

V gene TRBV28 combines with J gene TRBJ2-7; tentatively, D is TRBD1 (6 bases). The CDR3 extends over 13 amino acids. The germline V gene has CDR1 MDHEN and CDR2 SYDVKM. Trimming cost V 6 bases and J 8 bases, with 17 bases left between them. CDR3 amino acids: CASSTDRYFKQYF. The CDR3 bases are TGTGCCAGCAGCACAGACAGGTACTTCAAGCAGTACTTC.

The V and J genes are TRBV6-5 and TRBJ2-5; no firm D call. The CDR3 loop spans 12 amino acids. The V end lost 6 bases, the J end lost 4 bases, and 9 bases lay between the germline ends. The germline V gene has CDR1 MNHEY and CDR2 SVGAGI. The CDR3 sequence is CASSAVGETQYF. The CDR3 region has the DNA TGTGCCAGCAGCGCGGTAGGAGAGACCCAGTACTTC.

The chain links TRBV7-2 to TRBJ2-1; TRBD1 matches at 7 bases. Trimming took 6 bases from V and 4 from J; bases not matched to a gene: 6. Germline CDR1 is SGHTA and CDR2 is FQGNSA. The CDR3 covers 14 residues. The chain's CDR3 is CASSRPGQYNEQFF. The CDR3 nucleotides read TGTGCCAGCAGTCGACCGGGACAGTACAATGAGCAGTTCTTC.

This clone has just a few counts. This chain connects TRBV30 to TRBJ1-1; possible D gene TRBD1, 5 bases. The CDR3 extends over 13 amino acids. Germline-derived CDR1 and CDR2 are GTSNPN and SVGIG (reference sequence). Trimming stripped 2 bases from V and 2 bases from J, with 9 bases between. CDR3 residues: CAWSRTSNTEAFF. The CDR3 DNA is TGTGCCTGGAGTCGGACATCCAACACTGAAGCTTTCTTT.

The J gene is TRBJ1-2, the V gene TRBV6-4, with 10 bases fitting TRBD1. V shed 5 bases and J 8 bases; nucleotides not matched to a gene: 11. The germline gives CDR1 MRHNA, CDR2 SNTAGT. The CDR3 is 15 amino acids. CDR3 sequence reads: CASSYGGTGAGGYTF. The CDR3 nucleotides read TGTGCCAGCAGTTATGGAGGGACAGGGGCAGGGGGCTACACCTTC.

V and J are TRBV5-6 and TRBJ2-1; the D gene is possibly TRBD2 (5 bases). The CDR3 is 16 amino acids. Germline V gene lookup returns CDR1 SGHDT and CDR2 YYEEEE. Deletions cut 3 bases from V and 5 bases from J, with 18 bases between. In DNA form, the CDR3 reads TGTGCCAGCAGCTCCTTGAGAGCTAGGGAGAACAATGAGCAGTTCTTC. This codes for CASSSLRARENNEQFF. The full variable domain, rest sourced from reference TRBV5-6 and TRBJ2-1, is DAGVTQSPTHLIKTRGQQVTLRCSPKSGHDTVSWYQQALGQGPQFIFQYYEEEERQRGNFPDRFSGHQFPNYSSELNVNALLLGDSALYLCASSSLRARENNEQFFGPGTRLTVL.

V gene TRBV2 combines with J gene TRBJ2-5; no clear D gene. V was clipped by 7 bases and J by 1 base, with 4 bases between them. The CDR3 spans 11 residues. Per germline, CDR1 SNHLY and CDR2 FYNNEI. The DNA of the CDR3 is TGTGCCAGCACCTTCCAAGAGACCCAGTACTTC. It is translated as CASTFQETQYF.

The chain uses TRBV20-1 and TRBJ1-2; unclear D gene. There are 11 residues in the CDR3. Trimming shortened V by 4 bases and J by 5 bases, and 8 bases separated the two germline ends. CDR1 is DFQATT and CDR2 is SNEGSKA in the germline V gene (reference sequence). The CDR3 DNA reads as TGCAGTGCTACCAAATCGTATGGCTACACCTTC. This gives the protein CSATKSYGYTF.

This clone was recorded only once. J is TRBJ2-7 and V is TRBV29-1, with 9 bases fitting TRBD1. This CDR3 contains 14 residues. Germline CDR1 and CDR2: SQVTM and ANQGSEA. The V and J ends lost 4 bases and 5 bases, in that order; junction bases with no gene match: 9. CDR3: CSVGGRTGVDEQYF. The CDR3 nucleotides are TGCAGCGTTGGGGGGAGGACAGGGGTAGACGAGCAGTACTTC.

V is TRBV19 and J is TRBJ1-5; D might be TRBD1 (6 bases). V was shortened by 4 bases and J by 6 bases, with 7 bases between the two germline ends. CDR3 length: 12 residues. Germline loops: CDR1 LNHDA, CDR2 SQIVND (reference sequence). For the CDR3, the DNA is TGTGCCAGTAGTAGGACAGCTCAGCCCCAGCATTTT. Encoded protein: CASSRTAQPQHF.